A single sample is the source of the 21 T cell receptor beta chains below, sequenced in a study of blood T cell repertoires in COVID-19 (dated by TCRdb to about 2020). Library construction relied on the immunoSEQ multiplex PCR assay. TCRdb obtained this table from immuneACCESS and retained in-frame rearrangements with V and J assigned. These tables miss some clones; where compared with another copy, unresolved V genes account for less than half of the shortfall, and the remainder is unexplained. The sample yields 250,000 or so clones; 84% were counted once. The ten largest make up about 4% of the sample. Source material: peripheral blood. The receptors here all came from a man in his fifties or sixties with acute or convalescent COVID-19.

J is TRBJ2-7 and V is TRBV19; maybe TRBD2 (6 bases). The CDR3 extends over 14 amino acids. The V gene's germline CDR1 is LNHDA and CDR2 SQIVND (reference sequence). Trimming took 9 bases from V and 2 from J, leaving 17 bases between them. The CDR3 nucleotides read TGTGCCAGCCGGGACTCAGGTTCCCCCTACGAGCAGTACTTC. Its translation is CASRDSGSPYEQYF.

The chain recombines TRBV7-8 with TRBJ2-4, with 12 bases identical to TRBD1. Trimming removed 5 bases from V and 8 bases from J; junction bases left unmatched: 10. Germline lookup yields CDR1 SGHVS and CDR2 FQNEAQ. This CDR3 region has 16 residues. The CDR3 sequence is CASSQTGTGGYDIQYF. Here the CDR3 DNA reads TGTGCCAGCAGCCAAACCGGGACAGGGGGCTATGACATTCAGTACTTC.

J is TRBJ2-7 and V is TRBV6-5; TRBD2 aligns across 8 bases. CDR1 and CDR2 from the germline V gene are MNHEY and SVGAGI. The length of the CDR3 is 13 residues. With V trimmed by 5 bases and J by 7 bases, 7 bases remained unmatched. CDR3 region: CASSPLSGVEQYF. The CDR3 region has the DNA TGTGCCAGCAGTCCCCTTAGCGGGGTGGAGCAGTACTTC.

V is TRBV18 and J is TRBJ1-2; 9 nucleotides agree with TRBD1. CDR1 KGHSH and CDR2 LQKENI come from the germline V gene. After removal of 4 bases from V and 8 bases from J, the junction contained 5 bases not matched to a gene. CDR3 length: 13 residues. CDR3 amino acids: CASSRGQGYGYTF. In DNA form, the CDR3 reads TGTGCCAGCTCACGGGGACAGGGTTACGGCTACACCTTC.

J is TRBJ1-4 and V is TRBV29-1, with D possibly matching TRBD1 (6 bases). The CDR3 spans 13 residues. Germline lookup yields CDR1 SQVTM and CDR2 ANQGSEA. Trimming cost V 4 bases and J 3 bases, with 9 bases left between them. Here the CDR3 DNA reads TGCAGCGTTGTTGGGACACCTAATGAAAAACTGTTTTTT. This translates into CSVVGTPNEKLFF.

The rearrangement links TRBV6-5 to TRBJ2-3; 8 bases map to TRBD2. CDR1 MNHEY and CDR2 SVGAGI come from the germline V gene. The CDR3 contains 15 residues. V gave up 6 bases and J gave up 2 bases; unmatched junction bases: 7. CDR3 amino acids: CASRAAGANTDTQYF. CDR3 bases: TGTGCCAGCAGGGCAGCGGGGGCGAACACAGATACGCAGTATTTT.

V usage is TRBV6-5 and J usage is TRBJ2-1, with a possible D match to TRBD2 (7 bases). Trimming stripped 8 bases from V and 3 bases from J, with 14 bases between. The germline V gene has CDR1 MNHEY and CDR2 SVGAGI. The CDR3 runs to 14 residues. The chain's CDR3 is CASGRGRIYNEQFF. DNA of the CDR3: TGTGCCAGCGGGCGGGGGCGCATCTACAATGAGCAGTTCTTC.

A single count supports this clone. J is TRBJ1-1 and V is TRBV11-2; D is ambiguous. Trimming removed 1 base at V and 0 bases at J, with 3 bases between. CDR1 and CDR2 (germline): SGHAT, FQNNGV. This CDR3 contains 13 residues. The CDR3 spells CASSLVMNTEAFF. The CDR3, as DNA: TGTGCCAGCAGCTTAGTCATGAACACTGAAGCTTTCTTT.

The V gene is TRBV2, the J gene TRBJ1-1, with 8 positions matching TRBD1. The germline gives CDR1 SNHLY, CDR2 FYNNEI. With 5 bases clipped from V and 1 base from J, the junction kept 3 bases outside the gene matches. CDR3 length: 14 amino acids. This CDR3 reads CASSKGTGNTEAFF. Here the CDR3 DNA reads TGTGCCAGCAGTAAGGGGACAGGGAACACTGAAGCTTTCTTT.

The V gene is TRBV11-2, the J gene TRBJ2-7, with D possibly TRBD1 on 5 matching bases. CDR1 is SGHAT and CDR2 is FQNNGV in the germline V gene. The V end was cut by 1 base, the J end by 5 bases, with 12 bases between. The CDR3 runs 14 residues. The CDR3 loop reads CASSLARVYHEQYF. In nucleotides, the CDR3 is TGTGCCAGCAGCTTAGCCAGGGTCTACCACGAGCAGTACTTC.

The chain employs TRBV4-2 and TRBJ1-3; maybe TRBD1 (5 bases). V was pared by 0 bases and J by 2 bases, with 17 bases between. The CDR3 consists of 18 residues. Germline V gene sequence: CDR1 LGHNA, CDR2 YNFKEQ. As DNA, the CDR3 is TGTGCCAGCAGCCAAGATAGGCATACAGGTGGGACTGGAAACACCATATATTTT. Translating gives CASSQDRHTGGTGNTIYF.

A note on this clone: At one end, the junction sequence differs from germline, possibly due to a read error. This chain connects TRBV7-7 to TRBJ2-3; TRBD2 matches at 9 bases. Germline values: CDR1 SSHAT, CDR2 FNYEAQ (reference sequence). This CDR3 comprises 15 residues. CDR3 in amino acids: CASSYGTSHADTQYF. DNA of the CDR3: TGTGCTAGCAGCTACGGGACTAGCCATGCAGATACGCAGTATTTT.

The gene calls are TRBV7-9 and TRBJ1-1; D remains unclear. The CDR3 sequence is 14 residues long. Per germline, CDR1 SEHNR and CDR2 FQNEAQ (reference sequence). Between the trimmed V and J ends, which lost 5 bases and 1 base, there was a span of 11 bases. For the CDR3, the DNA is TGTGCCAGCAGCCGCACCGAGGGGAACACTGAAGCTTTCTTT. Its translation: CASSRTEGNTEAFF.

This chain uses TRBV12-3 or TRBV12-4 with TRBJ1-2, with no clear D. The CDR3 has 13 amino acids. Trimming pared 6 bases from V and 2 bases from J, leaving 10 bases between. The CDR3 DNA sequence: TGTGCCAGCAGACTAGGACGGAACTATGGCTACACCTTC. It yields the protein CASRLGRNYGYTF.

The rearrangement joins TRBV6-2 or TRBV6-3 to TRBJ2-2, with 9 bases matching TRBD2. V gave up 0 bases and J gave up 6 bases; unmatched junction bases: 8. Germline V lookup: CDR1 MNHEY, CDR2 SVGEGT. CDR3 length: 17 amino acids. The CDR3 DNA follows: TGTGCCAGCAGTTACTCGATAGCGGGAGAACAAGCCGGGGAGCTGTTTTTT. Encoded protein: CASSYSIAGEQAGELFF.

The J gene is TRBJ1-5, the V gene TRBV30; D gene unclear. The germline V and J ends were trimmed by 0 bases and 4 bases, with 7 bases remaining between them. The length of the CDR3 is 13 residues. Germline assignment: CDR1 GTSNPN and CDR2 SVGIG (reference sequence). In DNA, the CDR3 is TGTGCCTGGAGTGTAGACACGAATCAGCCCCAGCATTTT. Residues: CAWSVDTNQPQHF.

This clone was detected only a few times. V and J are TRBV7-9 and TRBJ2-7, with 7 bases identical to TRBD1. The CDR3 runs to 14 residues. Per the germline V gene, CDR1 is SEHNR and CDR2 is FQNEAQ (reference sequence). V was pared by 4 bases and J by 3 bases, with 6 bases of the junction left unmatched. CDR3 amino acids: CASSSPQGDYEQYF. The CDR3, as DNA: TGTGCCAGCAGCTCGCCGCAGGGGGACTACGAGCAGTACTTC. Full variable domain (missing parts from reference TRBV7-9 and TRBJ2-7): DTGVSQNPRHKITKRGQNVTFRCDPISEHNRLYWYRQTLGQGPEFLTYFQNEAQLEKSRLLSDRFSAERPKGSFSTLEIQRTEQGDSAMYLCASSSPQGDYEQYFGPGTRLTVT.

This chain uses TRBV19 with TRBJ1-2; D possibly corresponds to TRBD1 (5 bases). Germline CDR1 and CDR2: LNHDA and SQIVND (reference sequence). Trimming took off 0 bases at V and 4 bases at J, with 9 bases between the two ends. CDR3 length: 14 amino acids. DNA for the CDR3: TGTGCCAGTAGTATAGACCCCAGGGCCTATGGCTACACCTTC. Translating it yields CASSIDPRAYGYTF. Looking up the rest from reference TRBV19 and TRBJ1-2 gives the full variable domain: DGGITQSPKYLFRKEGQNVTLSCEQNLNHDAMYWYRQDPGQGLRLIYYSQIVNDFQKGDIAEGYSVSREKKESFPLTVTSAQKNPTAFYLCASSIDPRAYGYTFGSGTRLTVV.

The rearrangement joins TRBV27 to TRBJ2-1, with 11 positions matching TRBD2. The V gene end was trimmed by 1 base and the J gene end by 8 bases; junction bases not matched to a gene: 4. The CDR3 consists of 15 residues. Germline assignment: CDR1 MNHEY and CDR2 SMNVEV (reference sequence). In DNA form, the CDR3 reads TGTGCCAGCAGTTTATGGCTAGCGGGAGGCGATGAGCAGTTCTTC. This translates into CASSLWLAGGDEQFF.

The chain has TRBV27 and TRBJ1-2; D is perhaps TRBD1 (6 bases). Per germline, CDR1 MNHEY and CDR2 SMNVEV (reference sequence). Trimming pared 3 bases from V and 3 bases from J, leaving 11 bases between. CDR3 length: 14 residues. The CDR3 spells CASSLAGADYGYTF. The DNA of the CDR3 is TGTGCCAGCAGTTTGGCGGGGGCGGACTATGGCTACACCTTC.

The CDR3, as DNA: TGCAGTGCTAGCCCTGTTTATGAGCAGTTCTTC. Translated: CSASPVYEQFF. This sequence joins TRBV20-1 and TRBJ2-1; no definite D call. Germline CDR1 and CDR2: DFQATT and SNEGSKA (reference sequence). This CDR3 region has 11 residues. V was trimmed by 3 bases and J by 8 bases, leaving 8 bases between them.